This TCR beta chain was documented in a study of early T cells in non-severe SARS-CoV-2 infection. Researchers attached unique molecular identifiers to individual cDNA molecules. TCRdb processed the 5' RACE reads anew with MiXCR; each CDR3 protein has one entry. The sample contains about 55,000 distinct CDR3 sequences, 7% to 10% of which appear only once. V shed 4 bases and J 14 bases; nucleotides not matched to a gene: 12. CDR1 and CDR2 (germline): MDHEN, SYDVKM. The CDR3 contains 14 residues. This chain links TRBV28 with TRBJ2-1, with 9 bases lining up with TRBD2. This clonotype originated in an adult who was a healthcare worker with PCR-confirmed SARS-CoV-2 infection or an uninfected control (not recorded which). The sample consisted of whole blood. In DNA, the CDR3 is TGTGCCAGCAGTTATACTAGCGGGCCATTTGGGGAGTTCTTC. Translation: CASSYTSGPFGEFF.